These 25 T cell receptor beta chains came from one sample sequenced in a study of T cell repertoires in cytomegalovirus infection. TCRdb re-analysed the reads in MiXCR, keeping a single row per CDR3 protein. The sample consists of 97,000 or so distinct CDR3 sequences, approximately 15% of them appearing once. Specimen: PBMCs. These receptors were obtained from a human donor in good health (CMV status not recorded). Some clones in this sample may be carry-over from other donors' samples.

This chain joins TRBV29-1 and TRBJ1-5; 8 bases align to TRBD1. This CDR3 is 13 amino acids long. Germline CDR1 is SQVTM and CDR2 is ANQGSEA. After removal of 4 bases from V and 5 bases from J, the junction contained 4 bases not matched to a gene. In DNA form, the CDR3 reads TGCAGCGTTGTGGAGACAGGGGATCAGCCCCAGCATTTT. Its translation is CSVVETGDQPQHF. The whole variable domain, remainder taken from reference TRBV29-1 and TRBJ1-5, is SAVISQKPSRDICQRGTSLTIQCQVDSQVTMMFWYRQQPGQSLTLIATANQGSEATYESGFVIDKFPISRPNLTFSTLTVSNMSPEDSSIYLCSVVETGDQPQHFGDGTRLSIL.

This clonotype appeared many times. This sequence joins TRBV7-2 and TRBJ1-1; weak D call: TRBD1 (5 bases). The germline gives CDR1 SGHTA, CDR2 FQGNSA. This CDR3 has 13 amino acids. Trimming stripped 6 bases from V and 4 bases from J, with 12 bases between. The chain's CDR3 is CASSQSTGTEAFF. CDR3 nucleotide sequence: TGTGCCAGCAGTCAAAGTACAGGCACTGAAGCTTTCTTT.

The rearrangement links TRBV7-9 to TRBJ2-2; D may be TRBD2 (5 bases). CDR1 SEHNR and CDR2 FQNEAQ come from the germline V gene (reference sequence). This CDR3 spans 15 amino acids. The V end was cut by 3 bases, the J end by 4 bases, with 12 bases between. The CDR3 nucleotides read TGTGCCAGCAGCTTGGAAGGACTTTTCACCGGGGAGCTGTTTTTT. Translated, it gives CASSLEGLFTGELFF.

The rearrangement uses TRBV2 and TRBJ1-2; no firm D call. Germline CDR1 and CDR2: SNHLY and FYNNEI. Trimming cost V 7 bases and J 7 bases, with 19 bases left between them. There are 14 residues in the CDR3. DNA of the CDR3: TGTGCCAGCACCCTATCACGAGAGGGTAGTGGCTACACCTTC. Encoded protein: CASTLSREGSGYTF.

The chain links TRBV7-2 to TRBJ2-3; 12 nucleotides agree with TRBD2. Germline V CDR1 and CDR2: SGHTA, FQGNSA. The CDR3 length is 17 residues. The V segment lost 5 bases and the J segment 5 bases; nucleotides outside the gene matches: 11. CDR3 coding DNA: TGTGCCAGCAGCCCCCTAGCGGGGGGGACAAGGGGAGATACGCAGTATTTT. Translating gives CASSPLAGGTRGDTQYF.

In this sample, this clonotype turned up a few times. The V gene is TRBV18, the J gene TRBJ2-7, with 12 bases lining up with TRBD1. V trimming: 3 bases; J trimming: 5 bases; junction bases outside the gene matches: 8. Per germline, CDR1 KGHSH and CDR2 LQKENI. The CDR3 consists of 16 residues. This CDR3 is CASSPGTGGRKNEQYF. The CDR3 nucleotides are TGTGCCAGCTCACCCGGGACAGGGGGCCGTAAGAACGAGCAGTACTTC.

This clonotype was picked up many times. The V and J genes are TRBV7-3 and TRBJ2-2; D is undetermined. Germline CDR1 reads SGHTA; CDR2 reads FQGTGA. The CDR3 covers 11 residues. V dropped 2 bases and J dropped 11 bases, with 6 bases sitting between them. Here the CDR3 reads CASSLGVELFF. The CDR3 DNA reads as TGTGCCAGCAGCTTAGGGGTCGAGCTGTTTTTT.

The chain recombines TRBV19 with TRBJ1-2; TRBD1 is a possible D gene (6 bases). V lost 7 bases, J lost 3 bases, and 27 bases lay in between. This CDR3 has 18 amino acids. Germline CDR1 and CDR2: LNHDA and SQIVND (reference sequence). The CDR3 is CASIGWKSGGGFDYGYTF. CDR3 sequence (DNA): TGTGCCAGTATCGGATGGAAGTCGGGGGGGGGCTTTGACTATGGCTACACCTTC.

This clonotype has just a few counts. The chain has TRBV18 and TRBJ1-4; D is possibly TRBD1 (5 bases). Deletions cut 2 bases from V and 2 bases from J, with 9 bases between. CDR1 and CDR2 (germline): KGHSH, LQKENI. This CDR3 is 15 amino acids long. For the CDR3, the DNA is TGTGCCAGCTCACCATGGGGGTTGACTAATGAAAAACTGTTTTTT. Its translation is CASSPWGLTNEKLFF.

With respect to this clonotype: One end of the junction is discordant with germline, which a read error may explain. V is TRBV12-3 or TRBV12-4 and J is TRBJ2-3, with D possibly TRBD1 on 7 matching bases. CDR3 length: 12 amino acids. CDR3 amino acids: CVSRGDTDTQYF. CDR3 nucleotides: TGTGTCAGCAGGGGGGACACAGATACGCAGTATTTT.

This clonotype showed up many times. The rearrangement uses TRBV12-3 or TRBV12-4 and TRBJ1-2; D remains ambiguous. V lost 4 bases to trimming and J lost 7 bases, with 16 bases between them. This CDR3 region has 14 residues. CDR3 protein: CASSSRYPEIGYTF. The CDR3 nucleotides read TGTGCCAGCAGTTCAAGATACCCAGAGATTGGCTACACCTTC.

This clonotype occurred many times. The chain carries TRBV28 and TRBJ1-5, with D possibly being TRBD1 (5 bases). The CDR3 is made up of 13 amino acids. Trimming took off 5 bases at V and 7 bases at J, with 12 bases between the two ends. The germline V gene has CDR1 MDHEN and CDR2 SYDVKM. The CDR3 region is CASSPDRGQPQHF. The CDR3 DNA follows: TGTGCCAGCAGTCCTGACCGGGGGCAGCCCCAGCATTTT.

The V and J genes are TRBV7-2 and TRBJ2-1; D is possibly TRBD2 (7 bases). Germline values: CDR1 SGHTA, CDR2 FQGNSA. This CDR3 spans 13 amino acids. V was pared by 2 bases and J by 9 bases, with 11 bases between. CDR3 sequence (DNA): TGTGCCAGCAGCTTACGCGGGGGCGGTGAGCAGTTCTTC. This sequence encodes CASSLRGGGEQFF.

This clonotype appeared a few times. The V and J genes are TRBV12-3 or TRBV12-4 and TRBJ1-1; possibly TRBD1 for D (6 bases). V was shortened by 4 bases and J by 7 bases, with 16 bases between the two germline ends. This CDR3 spans 14 amino acids. This chain's CDR3 is CASSYQGLGGEAFF. The CDR3, as DNA: TGTGCCAGCAGTTACCAGGGCCTAGGGGGTGAAGCTTTCTTT.

CDR3 sequence: CASSQGELLHF. In nucleotides, the CDR3 is TGTGCCAGCAGCCAAGGGGAACTTCTCCACTTT. The gene calls are TRBV3-1 and TRBJ1-6; D call uncertain. Trimming took off 1 base at V and 16 bases at J, with 8 bases between the two ends. CDR3 length: 11 amino acids. The germline V gene has CDR1 LGHDT and CDR2 YNNKEL (reference sequence).

This clonotype was counted only a few times. CDR3 in amino acids: CASSQVAGANTGELFF. The CDR3 DNA is TGTGCCAGCAGCCAAGTGGCAGGAGCGAACACCGGGGAGCTGTTTTTT. V is TRBV14 and J is TRBJ2-2; no definite D call. The V gene's germline CDR1 is SGHDN and CDR2 FVKESK. Deletions cut 1 base from V and 0 bases from J, with 9 bases between. The CDR3 is 16 amino acids.

The chain has TRBV11-2 and TRBJ1-1; D not certain. Germline CDR1 SGHAT, CDR2 FQNNGV. Trimming removed 4 bases from V and 1 base from J, with 10 bases in between. This CDR3 has 14 amino acids. The CDR3 loop is CASSSEIRNTEAFF. The DNA of the CDR3 is TGTGCCAGCAGCTCCGAGATTCGGAACACTGAAGCTTTCTTT.

This clonotype was counted a single time. The CDR3 reads CASSSRDREAYEQYF. For the CDR3, the DNA is TGTGCCAGCAGCTCTCGGGACAGGGAAGCCTACGAGCAGTACTTC. The chain carries TRBV11-1 and TRBJ2-7; TRBD1 agrees at 9 bases. Germline V gene data show CDR1 as SGHAT and CDR2 as FQDESV (reference sequence). This CDR3 has 15 amino acids. Losses at the gene ends were 4 bases for V and 2 bases for J; bases not matched to a gene: 6.

A note on this clonotype: One end of the junction varies from germline; a read error may be responsible. V gene TRBV2 combines with J gene TRBJ1-6, with D uncertain. There are 12 residues in the CDR3. Germline assignment: CDR1 SNHLY and CDR2 FYNNEI. The CDR3 bases are TGTGCCAGCAGTGACAGTAATTCACCCATCCACTTT. It yields the protein CASSDSNSPIHF.

The table lists this clonotype with a few counts. The chain is built from TRBV2 and TRBJ1-6; tentative D call: TRBD1 (5 bases). The CDR3 contains 14 residues. Germline V gives CDR1 SNHLY, CDR2 FYNNEI. The germline V and J ends were trimmed by 3 bases and 11 bases, with 14 bases remaining between them. CDR3 coding DNA: TGTGCCAGCAGTGAGGGACTGGGAGGTGCACCCCTCCACTTT. Its protein product is CASSEGLGGAPLHF.

This clonotype was counted ten times or more. This chain joins TRBV7-3 and TRBJ1-1, with a tentative D call TRBD1 (6 bases). This CDR3 spans 13 amino acids. Trimming took 6 bases from V and 5 from J, leaving 13 bases between them. Germline assignment: CDR1 SGHTA and CDR2 FQGTGA. CDR3 in amino acids: CASSPQGGTEAFF. The CDR3 DNA follows: TGTGCCAGCAGTCCACAGGGAGGTACTGAAGCTTTCTTT.

This clonotype was seen a handful of times. The V gene is TRBV7-2, the J gene TRBJ1-2; D is possibly TRBD1 (5 bases). Germline V CDR1 and CDR2: SGHTA, FQGNSA. Trimming removed 2 bases at V and 7 bases at J, with 11 bases between. The length of the CDR3 is 13 residues. The CDR3 protein is CASSLQGEGGYTF. In nucleotides, the CDR3 is TGTGCCAGCAGCTTACAGGGAGAGGGTGGCTACACCTTC.

The chain uses TRBV6-4 and TRBJ2-4, with D tentatively TRBD1 (6 bases). V lost 10 bases to trimming and J lost 2 bases, with 12 bases between them. This CDR3 spans 13 amino acids. Germline CDR1 and CDR2: MRHNA and SNTAGT. The CDR3 reads CATPTGTKNIQYF. In DNA form, the CDR3 reads TGTGCCACCCCCACAGGGACCAAAAACATTCAGTACTTC.

The chain's CDR3 is CATDTVRSLSTEAFF. The DNA of the CDR3 is TGTGCCACCGACACCGTTCGGAGCTTGAGCACTGAAGCTTTCTTT. The J gene is TRBJ1-1, the V gene TRBV10-3; D gene uncertain. Looked up from germline, CDR1 is ENHRY and CDR2 is SYGVKD. The CDR3 is made up of 15 amino acids. V was trimmed by 10 bases and J by 4 bases, leaving 22 bases between them.

This clonotype was recorded a few times. The CDR3, as DNA: TGTGCCAGCAGTCAGAGGAGCTCCTATAATTCACCCCTCCACTTT. It encodes CASSQRSSYNSPLHF. V usage is TRBV6-6 and J usage is TRBJ1-6, with D unclear. V dropped 5 bases and J dropped 0 bases, with 8 bases sitting between them. Germline V lookup: CDR1 MNHNY, CDR2 SVGAGI (reference sequence). This CDR3 has 15 amino acids.